Listed below are T cell receptor beta chains from one sample, sequenced in a study of post-analysis software for immune sequencing data. TCRdb ran MiXCR on the PCR reads and lists one entry per CDR3 protein. The sample carries roughly 600,000 distinct CDR3 sequences, roughly two fifths recorded once. Sample: blood. Source of these receptors: a girl under 18 with multiple sclerosis. Both conserved end residues are part of each CDR3. The order of the fields is J gene, D gene, V gene, clone size, CDR3 protein, CDR3 DNA. A D gene is named only where the DNA matches it firmly. Rows give clone size only sometimes, using once, few, many, or a class for an expanded clone.

TRBJ1-5	NA	TRBV3-1	NA	CASSQATGRLNQPQHF	TGTGCCAGCAGCCAGGCCACGGGACGGTTGAATCAGCCCCAGCATTTT
TRBJ1-4	NA	TRBV24-1	NA	CATSDSTDTSKLFF	TGTGCCACCAGTGATTCTACGGACACCTCCAAACTGTTTTTT
TRBJ2-7	TRBD1	TRBV20-1	NA	CSARPPGQGYEQYF	TGCAGTGCTAGACCCCCGGGACAGGGTTACGAGCAGTACTTC
TRBJ2-5	NA	TRBV12-3/TRBV12-4	few	CASRNRSLSPVQYF	TGTGCCAGCAGAAACAGGAGTCTTTCCCCGGTTCAGTACTTC
TRBJ1-6	NA	TRBV20-1	few	CSARGPADNSPLHF	TGCAGTGCTAGGGGGCCGGCTGATAATTCACCCCTCCACTTT
TRBJ1-2	NA	TRBV3-1	few	CASSQERGHGYTF	TGTGCCAGCAGCCAAGAACGTGGGCATGGCTACACCTTC
TRBJ2-1	TRBD1	TRBV29-1	NA	CSVGDRVRFF	TGCAGCGTTGGTGACAGGGTCCGGTTCTTC
TRBJ2-1	NA	TRBV20-1	NA	CSANEGSPRPGYNEQFF	TGCAGTGCTAATGAGGGCAGTCCGCGCCCCGGCTACAATGAGCAGTTCTTC
TRBJ1-2	TRBD1	TRBV18	NA	CASSADRDRDGYTF	TGTGCCAGCTCAGCCGACCGGGACAGGGATGGCTACACCTTC
TRBJ2-5	NA	TRBV12-3/TRBV12-4	few	CASSLGGAAGETQYF	TGTGCCAGCAGTTTAGGAGGGGCAGCTGGGGAGACCCAGTACTTC
TRBJ2-6	TRBD1	TRBV6-5	few	CASSSSTGTGANVLTF	TGTGCCAGCAGTTCCTCGACAGGGACTGGGGCCAACGTCCTGACTTTC
TRBJ2-5	TRBD1	TRBV20-1	NA	CSAYRGEGETQYF	TGCAGTGCTTACAGGGGCGAAGGAGAGACCCAGTACTTC
TRBJ1-1	NA	TRBV20-1	NA	CSASDRSEAFF	TGCAGTGCTTCTGACAGGTCTGAAGCTTTCTTT
TRBJ2-1	TRBD1	TRBV12-3/TRBV12-4	NA	CASSLDQDRDVNEQFF	TGTGCCAGCAGTTTAGATCAGGACAGGGACGTCAATGAGCAGTTCTTC
TRBJ1-2	NA	TRBV20-1	NA	CSAPRIMGGNGYTF	TGCAGTGCTCCACGAATAATGGGCGGGAATGGCTACACCTTC